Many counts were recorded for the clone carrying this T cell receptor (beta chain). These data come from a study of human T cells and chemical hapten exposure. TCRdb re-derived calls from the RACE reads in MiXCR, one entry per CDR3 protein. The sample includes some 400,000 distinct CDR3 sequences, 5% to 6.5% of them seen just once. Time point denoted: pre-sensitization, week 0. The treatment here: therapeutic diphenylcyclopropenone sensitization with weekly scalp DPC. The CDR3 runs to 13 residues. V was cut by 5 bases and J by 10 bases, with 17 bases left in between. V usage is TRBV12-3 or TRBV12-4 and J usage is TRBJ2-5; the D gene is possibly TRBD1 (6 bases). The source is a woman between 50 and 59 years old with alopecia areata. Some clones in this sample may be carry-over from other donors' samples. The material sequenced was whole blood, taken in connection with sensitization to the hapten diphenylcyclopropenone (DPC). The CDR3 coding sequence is TGTGCCAGCAGTCTACAGGACAGTCAGAGCCAGTACTTC. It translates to CASSLQDSQSQYF.